Presented here are 29 T cell receptor beta chains from one specimen sequenced in a study of Graves' ophthalmopathy and Graves' hyperthyroidism. TCR beta CDR3 regions were amplified from RNA transcripts. The first round was an RT-PCR with HTBI primers, and the second round was a multiplex PCR. Via MiXCR, TCRdb re-called the multiplex PCR reads, giving one row per CDR3 protein. The repertoire holds 600,000 to 950,000 distinct CDR3 sequences, with 40% as singletons. The sequenced sample consisted of peripheral blood. The origin of the receptors is an adult man with Graves' ophthalmopathy.

Concerning this clonotype: A much more abundant neighbour one base away suggests this may be a read error. The chain uses TRBV7-3 and TRBJ2-7; D remains ambiguous. The germline V gene encodes CDR1 SGHTA and CDR2 FQGTGA. The CDR3 length is 11 residues. The V gene lost 5 bases and the J gene lost 5 bases, with 7 bases spanning the gap. The CDR3 nucleotides read TGTGCCAGCAGCCCACACAACGAGCAGTACTTC. This gives the protein CASSPHNEQYF.

The chain couples TRBV29-1 to TRBJ1-2; 7 nucleotides agree with TRBD1. The V gene's germline CDR1 is SQVTM and CDR2 ANQGSEA. The J segment lost 8 bases and the V segment lost 8 bases, leaving 8 bases of the junction unmatched. This CDR3 spans 11 amino acids. The CDR3 spells CSPRQGQGYTF. The DNA of the CDR3 is TGCAGCCCCCGACAGGGTCAAGGCTACACCTTC.

V usage is TRBV4-2 and J usage is TRBJ2-5; the D gene is possibly TRBD2 (6 bases). V dropped 2 bases and J dropped 1 base, with 17 bases sitting between them. Germline V CDR1 and CDR2: LGHNA, YNFKEQ. The CDR3 runs 17 residues. The CDR3 is CASSQILARTSQETQYF. CDR3 DNA sequence: TGTGCCAGCAGCCAAATACTAGCCAGGACCTCCCAAGAGACCCAGTACTTC.

This clonotype was counted once. The V and J genes are TRBV7-2 and TRBJ2-7, with 7 bases that match TRBD2. The CDR3 loop spans 17 amino acids. Germline V gives CDR1 SGHTA, CDR2 FQGNSA. The V and J ends lost 3 bases and 2 bases, in that order; junction bases with no gene match: 13. The DNA of the CDR3 is TGTGCCAGCAGCTTGGCCAGGCGGGGGAGGCGGGCCTACGAGCAGTACTTC. Its translation: CASSLARRGRRAYEQYF.

J is TRBJ2-7 and V is TRBV12-3 or TRBV12-4; 7 nucleotides agree with TRBD1. Unmatched junction bases numbered 6, after V lost 3 bases and J lost 1 base. CDR3 size: 15 residues. CDR3 region: CASSFSVTGSYEQYF. DNA of the CDR3: TGTGCCAGCAGTTTTAGTGTGACAGGGTCCTACGAGCAGTACTTC.

The V call is TRBV29-1, the J call TRBJ1-3, with 11 nucleotides matching TRBD1. Germline lookup yields CDR1 SQVTM and CDR2 ANQGSEA. The CDR3 contains 15 residues. V shed 4 bases, J shed 2 bases, and the junction held 4 bases outside the gene matches. The CDR3 reads CSVAGTGGPGNTIYF. CDR3 in DNA: TGCAGCGTTGCTGGGACAGGGGGACCTGGAAACACCATATATTTT.

The gene calls are TRBV20-1 and TRBJ2-2, with 8 positions matching TRBD2. Germline V gene sequence: CDR1 DFQATT, CDR2 SNEGSKA (reference sequence). The junction had 7 bases not matched to a gene; V was cut back by 2 bases and J by 5 bases. The CDR3 contains 15 residues. CDR3 region: CSARNSGAHTGELFF. The CDR3 region has the DNA TGCAGTGCTAGAAATAGCGGGGCTCATACCGGGGAGCTGTTTTTT.

Regarding this clonotype: A read error is possible here, since a much larger clone lies one base away. The chain couples TRBV2 to TRBJ2-2; D might be TRBD1 (6 bases). V lost 10 bases and J 0 bases, leaving 12 bases between the germline ends. Germline values: CDR1 SNHLY, CDR2 FYNNEI. CDR3 length: 14 residues. CDR3: CANRQETNTGELFF. CDR3 nucleotide sequence: TGTGCCAACAGACAGGAGACGAACACCGGGGAGCTGTTTTTT.

This clonotype was counted ten times or more. Germline is not matched at one junction end, which may reflect a read error. The V call is TRBV24-1, the J call TRBJ1-5, with 7 bases fitting TRBD1. The germline V gene encodes CDR1 KGHDR and CDR2 SFDVKD. This CDR3 spans 14 amino acids. This CDR3 is CASSLGGYNQPQHF. DNA for the CDR3: TGTGCCAGCAGTCTAGGGGGCTACAATCAGCCCCAGCATTTT.

This clonotype was recorded at least ten times. The V call is TRBV19, the J call TRBJ2-5; perhaps D is TRBD1 or TRBD2 (5 bases each). V was shortened by 3 bases and J by 5 bases, with 10 bases between the two germline ends. Per the germline V gene, CDR1 is LNHDA and CDR2 is SQIVND (reference sequence). The CDR3 length is 13 residues. The CDR3 region is CASSIWGSETQYF. In nucleotides, the CDR3 is TGTGCCAGTAGTATTTGGGGGTCCGAGACCCAGTACTTC.

The table lists this clonotype with many counts. J is TRBJ2-5 and V is TRBV9, with 7 bases identical to TRBD1. CDR1 and CDR2 from the germline V gene are SGDLS and YYNGEE. CDR3 size: 16 residues. With V trimmed by 0 bases and J by 4 bases, 9 bases remained unmatched. CDR3 protein: CASSVEGAVGRETQYF. The DNA for the CDR3 is TGTGCCAGCAGCGTAGAGGGGGCAGTCGGTCGAGAGACCCAGTACTTC. Variable domain in full (rest from reference TRBV9 and TRBJ2-5): DSGVTQTPKHLITATGQRVTLRCSPRSGDLSVYWYQQSLDQGLQFLIQYYNGEERAKGNILERFSAQQFPDLHSELNLSSLELGDSALYFCASSVEGAVGRETQYFGPGTRLLVL.

The chain links TRBV20-1 to TRBJ2-2; D is uncertain. Trimming pared 3 bases from V and 0 bases from J, leaving 14 bases between. This CDR3 contains 16 residues. Germline V gene lookup returns CDR1 DFQATT and CDR2 SNEGSKA (reference sequence). The CDR3 reads CSARMPGRSNTGELFF. As DNA, the CDR3 is TGCAGTGCTAGGATGCCGGGCCGATCGAACACCGGGGAGCTGTTTTTT.

Regarding this clonotype: In this CDR3 the conserved last residue, phenylalanine or tryptophan, is missing, so a read error is likely. The rearrangement links TRBV7-3 to TRBJ2-2, with 11 bases that match TRBD2. Trimming removed 5 bases from V and 6 bases from J; junction bases left unmatched: 14. Germline V gene lookup returns CDR1 SGHTA and CDR2 FQGTGA. The CDR3 sequence is 18 residues long. The CDR3 here is CASSRPSGSGGAAGELFL. In nucleotides, the CDR3 is TGTGCCAGCAGCCGTCCGTCGGGTAGCGGGGGGGCCGCCGGGGAGCTGTTTTTA.

This clonotype has only a few counts. This chain joins TRBV9 and TRBJ2-7; TRBD2 aligns across 11 bases. This CDR3 has 16 residues. V was pared by 4 bases and J by 3 bases, with 9 bases of the junction left unmatched. The germline V gene has CDR1 SGDLS and CDR2 YYNGEE. The CDR3 DNA follows: TGTGCCAGCAGCCGAAAACCGACTAGCGGGATCTACGAGCAGTACTTC. It translates to CASSRKPTSGIYEQYF. The complete variable domain, with remaining parts taken from reference TRBV9 and TRBJ2-7, reads DSGVTQTPKHLITATGQRVTLRCSPRSGDLSVYWYQQSLDQGLQFLIQYYNGEERAKGNILERFSAQQFPDLHSELNLSSLELGDSALYFCASSRKPTSGIYEQYFGPGTRLTVT.

The CDR3, as DNA: TGTGCCAGCAGCGTAGGAGTGGGACAGGGGTTCCGTGGCTACACCTTC. It encodes CASSVGVGQGFRGYTF. The rearrangement uses TRBV9 and TRBJ1-2; 10 nucleotides agree with TRBD1. The germline V gene has CDR1 SGDLS and CDR2 YYNGEE. The CDR3 is 16 amino acids. J lost 7 bases, V lost 0 bases, and 9 bases had no gene match.

The rearrangement links TRBV20-1 to TRBJ1-4; 7 nucleotides agree with TRBD1. This CDR3 is 14 amino acids long. Trimming cost V 3 bases and J 4 bases; bases outside gene matches: 5. Germline lookup yields CDR1 DFQATT and CDR2 SNEGSKA (reference sequence). In DNA form, the CDR3 reads TGCAGTGCTAGGTTGAACAGGGGTAATGAAAAACTGTTTTTT. It encodes CSARLNRGNEKLFF.

J is TRBJ2-2 and V is TRBV29-1; 9 nucleotides match TRBD1. The CDR3 loop spans 14 amino acids. The ends lost 6 bases at V and 6 bases at J; junction bases unmatched: 8. CDR1 SQVTM and CDR2 ANQGSEA come from the germline V gene. The CDR3 is CSVRTGVFSGELFF. CDR3 in DNA: TGCAGCGTCAGGACAGGGGTCTTCTCCGGGGAGCTGTTTTTT.

The chain carries TRBV29-1 and TRBJ1-1, with 11 bases fitting TRBD1. The CDR3 is 17 amino acids. Germline V gene sequence: CDR1 SQVTM, CDR2 ANQGSEA. The DNA for the CDR3 is TGCGGCGGCCAACCGGGACAGGGGGGAACGGGGAACACTGAAGCTTTCTTT. As protein: CGGQPGQGGTGNTEAFF.

A remark on this clonotype: A read error may account for a junction end that differs from germline. V gene TRBV29-1 combines with J gene TRBJ2-7; 9 nucleotides agree with TRBD1. CDR1 is SQVTM and CDR2 is ANQGSEA in the germline V gene. The CDR3 runs to 13 residues. The CDR3 region is CAYQGDRAYEQYF. CDR3 DNA sequence: TGTGCCTATCAAGGGGACAGGGCCTACGAGCAGTACTTC.

J is TRBJ2-7 and V is TRBV20-1, with 11 bases fitting TRBD2. Germline CDR1 DFQATT, CDR2 SNEGSKA (reference sequence). Germline trimming cut 5 bases from V and 4 bases from J; bases unmatched to any gene: 7. This CDR3 comprises 14 residues. The CDR3 DNA follows: TGCAGTGCTCAACGACTAGCGGGACGTTACGAGCAGTACTTC. Translating gives CSAQRLAGRYEQYF.

The rearrangement uses TRBV10-3 and TRBJ1-2, with D tentatively TRBD1 (5 bases). The CDR3 is 12 residues long. Trimming cost V 9 bases and J 12 bases, with 20 bases left between them. Germline-derived CDR1 and CDR2 are ENHRY and SYGVKD. The CDR3: CAIRGNPSGDTF. The CDR3 nucleotides are TGTGCCATAAGGGGAAACCCCTCCGGGGACACCTTC.

This clonotype turned up a few times. CDR3 nucleotide sequence: TGTGCCAGCAGTAGGAGGGGAGGGAACACTGAAGCTTTCTTT. It encodes CASSRRGGNTEAFF. The J gene is TRBJ1-1, the V gene TRBV2; TRBD1 is a possible D gene (5 bases). Trimming pared 5 bases from V and 1 base from J, leaving 11 bases between. This CDR3 is 14 amino acids long. Germline-derived CDR1 and CDR2 are SNHLY and FYNNEI. Using reference TRBV2 and TRBJ1-1 for the parts outside the CDR3, the full variable domain is EPEVTQTPSHQVTQMGQEVILRCVPISNHLYFYWYRQILGQKVEFLVSFYNNEISEKSEIFDDQFSVERPDGSNFTLKIRSTKLEDSAMYFCASSRRGGNTEAFFGQGTRLTVV.

This clonotype was recorded many times. V usage is TRBV10-3 and J usage is TRBJ2-5, with a weak D call TRBD1 (6 bases). V was pared by 4 bases and J by 0 bases, with 6 bases between. This CDR3 region has 13 residues. Germline V gene sequence: CDR1 ENHRY, CDR2 SYGVKD. CDR3 nucleotides: TGTGCCATCAGTGGGACAGACCAAGAGACCCAGTACTTC. Residues: CAISGTDQETQYF.

This clonotype appeared many times. This chain joins TRBV12-3 or TRBV12-4 and TRBJ1-2; D not certain. Trimming removed 3 bases from V and 2 bases from J, with 4 bases in between. CDR3 size: 12 residues. Here the CDR3 reads CASSFSNYGYTF. The CDR3 DNA is TGTGCCAGCAGTTTTTCCAACTATGGCTACACCTTC.

Comments on this clonotype: One end of the junction is discordant with germline, which a read error may explain. V is TRBV19 and J is TRBJ2-5; D not resolved. The CDR3 consists of 13 residues. Germline loops: CDR1 LNHDA, CDR2 SQIVND (reference sequence). CDR3 sequence (DNA): TGTGTCAGTAGTACCACTATACAAGAGACCCAGTACTTC. Amino acids: CVSSTTIQETQYF.

For this clonotype: Just one base apart from a much larger clone, this may be a read error. The rearrangement uses TRBV20-1 and TRBJ1-2; D call uncertain. The CDR3 has 12 residues. Germline values: CDR1 DFQATT, CDR2 SNEGSKA (reference sequence). V lost 4 bases and J lost 0, with 6 bases in between. The CDR3 loop reads CSATGSNYGYTF. CDR3 bases: TGCAGTGCTACCGGATCTAACTATGGCTACACCTTC.

The chain employs TRBV7-2 and TRBJ1-1, with 7 nucleotides matching TRBD1. The germline CDR1 and CDR2 sequences are SGHTA and FQGNSA. Losses at the gene ends were 4 bases for V and 1 base for J; bases not matched to a gene: 3. The CDR3 runs to 14 residues. DNA for the CDR3: TGTGCCAGCAGCTCCTACAGGGGGAACACTGAAGCTTTCTTT. Translation gives CASSSYRGNTEAFF. Full variable domain (remainder filled in from reference TRBV7-2 and TRBJ1-1): GAGVSQSPSNKVTEKGKDVELRCDPISGHTALYWYRQSLGQGLEFLIYFQGNSAPDKSGLPSDRFSAERTGGSVSTLTIQRTQQEDSAVYLCASSSYRGNTEAFFGQGTRLTVV.

This chain joins TRBV19 and TRBJ2-5, with TRBD1 as a possible D gene (5 bases). The CDR3 covers 14 residues. Germline CDR1 reads LNHDA; CDR2 reads SQIVND (reference sequence). Between the trimmed V and J ends, which lost 2 bases and 5 bases, there was a span of 12 bases. The CDR3 reads CASSIRSRAETQYF. The DNA for the CDR3 is TGTGCCAGTAGTATACGGAGCAGGGCGGAGACCCAGTACTTC.

This clonotype was counted a few times. This chain connects TRBV5-4 to TRBJ2-5, with 8 positions matching TRBD1. Germline CDR1 SGHNT, CDR2 YYREEE (reference sequence). The CDR3 is 14 amino acids. J gave up 5 bases and V 4 bases, and 7 bases lay outside the gene matches. In nucleotides, the CDR3 is TGTGCCAGCAGCGCAGGGGGCGCGTGGGAGACCCAGTACTTC. Its translation: CASSAGGAWETQYF.